This passage covers 15 T cell receptor beta chains from one sample sequenced in a study of identifying expanded T cells in peripheral blood. TCRdb keeps only in-frame clones here, not all; method: immunoSEQ multiplex PCR. The table has 85,000 to 120,000 clones, about 91% seen once. The sequenced sample was blood. These receptors originate from a person between 18 and 75 years old in good health.

The gene calls are TRBV29-1 and TRBJ2-3; D might be TRBD2 (7 bases). Germline loops: CDR1 SQVTM, CDR2 ANQGSEA. The V end lost 4 bases, the J end lost 2 bases, and 16 bases lay between the germline ends. There are 15 residues in the CDR3. The CDR3 nucleotides are TGCAGCGTTGCCCTAGTAGGGGGGGACACAGATACGCAGTATTTT. As protein: CSVALVGGDTDTQYF.

The chain combines TRBV6-5 with TRBJ2-5; D call uncertain. Germline-derived CDR1 and CDR2 are MNHEY and SVGAGI. The V end was cut by 3 bases, the J end by 2 bases, with 10 bases between. The CDR3 extends over 14 amino acids. The CDR3 protein is CASSYWTGQETQYF. The CDR3 nucleotides read TGTGCCAGCAGTTATTGGACGGGTCAAGAGACCCAGTACTTC.

The rearrangement links TRBV27 to TRBJ2-6; 7 nucleotides match TRBD1. CDR1 is MNHEY and CDR2 is SMNVEV in the germline V gene (reference sequence). With 2 bases clipped from V and 4 bases from J, the junction kept 8 bases outside the gene matches. The CDR3 runs to 17 residues. The CDR3 coding sequence is TGTGCCAGCAGTTTAGGGACAGAACTAACCGGGGCCAACGTCCTGACTTTC. As protein: CASSLGTELTGANVLTF.

The chain is built from TRBV29-1 and TRBJ1-1, with no clear D. The CDR3 is 11 residues long. CDR1 and CDR2 (germline): SQVTM, ANQGSEA. The V and J ends lost 2 bases and 7 bases respectively, with 8 bases between them. The CDR3 DNA reads TGCAGCGTTGAACGGATCAGTGAAGCTTTCTTT. This gives the protein CSVERISEAFF. Using reference TRBV29-1 and TRBJ1-1 for the parts outside the CDR3, the full variable domain is SAVISQKPSRDICQRGTSLTIQCQVDSQVTMMFWYRQQPGQSLTLIATANQGSEATYESGFVIDKFPISRPNLTFSTLTVSNMSPEDSSIYLCSVERISEAFFGQGTRLTVV.

The gene calls are TRBV28 and TRBJ1-2; D not certain. Germline V CDR1 and CDR2: MDHEN, SYDVKM. CDR3 length: 11 amino acids. Trimming removed 8 bases at V and 4 bases at J, with 8 bases between. CDR3 in amino acids: CASLSIYGYTF. Here the CDR3 DNA reads TGTGCCAGCTTAAGTATCTATGGCTACACCTTC.

By share, this clone counts as large. This chain uses TRBV19 with TRBJ1-2, with a weak D call TRBD1 (5 bases). From germline, CDR1 is LNHDA and CDR2 SQIVND (reference sequence). V dropped 3 bases and J dropped 5 bases, with 10 bases sitting between them. The CDR3 totals 13 residues. For the CDR3, the DNA is TGTGCCAGTAGTATGAGGGACGGATATGGCTACACCTTC. It encodes CASSMRDGYGYTF. Together with reference TRBV19 and TRBJ1-2, the CDR3 gives the full variable domain: DGGITQSPKYLFRKEGQNVTLSCEQNLNHDAMYWYRQDPGQGLRLIYYSQIVNDFQKGDIAEGYSVSREKKESFPLTVTSAQKNPTAFYLCASSMRDGYGYTFGSGTRLTVV.

The J gene is TRBJ1-5, the V gene TRBV19, with TRBD1 matching over 7 bases. V was clipped by 7 bases and J by 5 bases; unmatched bases: 11. The CDR3 has 15 amino acids. The germline gives CDR1 LNHDA, CDR2 SQIVND (reference sequence). The CDR3 region has the DNA TGTGCCAGTAACTTGGACGACAGGGACTATCAGCCCCAGCATTTT. Translating gives CASNLDDRDYQPQHF.

The chain recombines TRBV9 with TRBJ1-2; D is unresolved. Germline V gene sequence: CDR1 SGDLS, CDR2 YYNGEE. Between the trimmed V and J ends, which lost 0 bases and 4 bases, there was a span of 7 bases. This CDR3 is built from 13 residues. The CDR3 DNA sequence: TGTGCCAGCAGCGTAGTGGACGGCTATGGCTACACCTTC. Translated, it gives CASSVVDGYGYTF.

The chain is built from TRBV4-2 and TRBJ1-2; D unresolved. Germline CDR1 LGHNA, CDR2 YNFKEQ. V shed 0 bases and J shed 4 bases, with 9 bases lying between them. The CDR3 extends over 14 amino acids. This CDR3 is CASSQDAGPYGYTF. The CDR3 nucleotides read TGTGCCAGCAGCCAAGATGCAGGCCCCTATGGCTACACCTTC.

The V gene is TRBV6-1, the J gene TRBJ2-6; no clear D gene. With 7 bases removed from V and 2 bases from J, the gap between germline ends came to 9 bases. CDR1 and CDR2 (germline): MNHNS, SASEGT. This CDR3 is 14 amino acids long. The CDR3 spells CASIEGTGANVLTF. CDR3 coding DNA: TGTGCCAGCATAGAAGGGACTGGGGCCAACGTCCTGACTTTC.

This rearrangement joins TRBV6-1 to TRBJ2-7; 13 bases map to TRBD2. This CDR3 is built from 14 residues. Germline-derived CDR1 and CDR2 are MNHNS and SASEGT. The trim removed 6 bases at V and 4 bases at J, leaving 3 bases unmatched. CDR3 in DNA: TGTGCCAGCAGAGAGGGACTAGCGGGATACGAGCAGTACTTC. Its protein is CASREGLAGYEQYF.

J is TRBJ2-5 and V is TRBV5-1, with 8 bases matching TRBD2. The CDR3 extends over 16 amino acids. The trim removed 2 bases at V and 4 bases at J, leaving 10 bases unmatched. Germline assignment: CDR1 SGHRS and CDR2 YFSETQ. The CDR3 coding sequence is TGCGCCAGCAGCTTAGCTAGCGGGCTCGGGGGAGAGACCCAGTACTTC. As protein: CASSLASGLGGETQYF.

The gene calls are TRBV5-6 and TRBJ1-1, with a possible D match to TRBD1 (5 bases). Germline assignment: CDR1 SGHDT and CDR2 YYEEEE. The CDR3 is 14 residues long. Trimming stripped 2 bases from V and 3 bases from J, with 11 bases between. In DNA, the CDR3 is TGTGCCAGCAGCTTATCCCCCAGGGACACTGAAGCTTTCTTT. Its translation is CASSLSPRDTEAFF.

The chain links TRBV7-2 to TRBJ2-3; the D is unclear. The CDR3 runs 12 residues. CDR1 SGHTA and CDR2 FQGNSA come from the germline V gene. The V and J ends lost 4 bases and 4 bases respectively, with 6 bases between them. The CDR3 loop is CASSSVPDTQYF. CDR3 in DNA: TGTGCCAGCAGCTCGGTCCCAGATACGCAGTATTTT.

This clone appeared a single time. The chain links TRBV2 to TRBJ2-7; 7 bases line up with TRBD1. The V segment lost 11 bases and the J segment 3 bases; nucleotides outside the gene matches: 10. In germline, CDR1 is SNHLY, CDR2 FYNNEI. This CDR3 is built from 13 residues. CDR3 nucleotide sequence: TGTGCCGGAGGACAGGTCGGTGGCTACGAGCAGTACTTC. Translating gives CAGGQVGGYEQYF.